This TCR beta chain was captured in a study of T cell changes during pregnancy in multiple sclerosis. Using immunoSEQ multiplex PCR, the repertoire was profiled, and TCRdb retains in-frame clones only, with some absent. Seen here are some 20,000 clones, 88% observed once, and the top ten hold 7%. Looked up from germline, CDR1 is SGHDT and CDR2 is YYEEEE. V lost 1 base and J lost 3, with 5 bases in between. CDR3 length: 12 residues. The sample consisted of CD8+ T cells from peripheral blood mononuclear cells, taken in the third trimester of pregnancy. This TCR derives from a female donor in good health, enrolled as a control in a pregnancy study. This chain joins TRBV5-6 and TRBJ2-7; the D gene is possibly TRBD1 (5 bases). As DNA, the CDR3 is TGTGCCAGCAGCTTGCAGGGCTACGAGCAGTACTTC. Its protein is CASSLQGYEQYF.